Listed here is a single TCR beta chain. Its target is not known. The sample originates from a study of response to subunit inactivated influenza vaccine. TCRdb redid the calling of the RT-PCR reads with MiXCR, one entry per CDR3 protein. Of around 480,000 distinct CDR3 sequences in the sample, approximately 9.9% were seen once. Broader study findings: The authors proposed limited new T cell recruitment per seasonal influenza vaccination.

The source is a man aged 50-59 years who received an inactivated influenza vaccine. The source material was PBMCs from blood, sampled about 6 weeks after vaccination.

Written as DNA, the CDR3 is TGTGCCAGCAGTGAGGCGGGGGGATTCTACAATGAGCAGTTCTTC. As protein: CASSEAGGFYNEQFF. This chain connects TRBV2 to TRBJ2-1; 8 positions match TRBD2. V gave up 3 bases and J gave up 3 bases; unmatched junction bases: 4. CDR3 size: 15 residues. Germline loops: CDR1 SNHLY, CDR2 FYNNEI. Full variable domain (outside the CDR3, taken from reference TRBV2 and TRBJ2-1): EPEVTQTPSHQVTQMGQEVILRCVPISNHLYFYWYRQILGQKVEFLVSFYNNEISEKSEIFDDQFSVERPDGSNFTLKIRSTKLEDSAMYFCASSEAGGFYNEQFFGPGTRLTVL.